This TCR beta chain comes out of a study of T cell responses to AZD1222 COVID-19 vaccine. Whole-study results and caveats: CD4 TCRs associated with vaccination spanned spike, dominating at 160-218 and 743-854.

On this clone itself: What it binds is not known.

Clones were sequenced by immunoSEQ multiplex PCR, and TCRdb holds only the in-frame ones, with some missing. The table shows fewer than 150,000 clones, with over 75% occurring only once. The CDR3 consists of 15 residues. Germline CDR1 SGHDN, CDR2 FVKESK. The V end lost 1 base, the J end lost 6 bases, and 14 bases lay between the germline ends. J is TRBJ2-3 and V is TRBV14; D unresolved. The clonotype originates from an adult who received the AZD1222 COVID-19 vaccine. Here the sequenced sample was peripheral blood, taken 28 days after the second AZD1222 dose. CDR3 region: CASSQVEIPDDTQYF. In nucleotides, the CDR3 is TGTGCCAGCAGCCAAGTGGAGATTCCCGATGATACGCAGTATTTT.